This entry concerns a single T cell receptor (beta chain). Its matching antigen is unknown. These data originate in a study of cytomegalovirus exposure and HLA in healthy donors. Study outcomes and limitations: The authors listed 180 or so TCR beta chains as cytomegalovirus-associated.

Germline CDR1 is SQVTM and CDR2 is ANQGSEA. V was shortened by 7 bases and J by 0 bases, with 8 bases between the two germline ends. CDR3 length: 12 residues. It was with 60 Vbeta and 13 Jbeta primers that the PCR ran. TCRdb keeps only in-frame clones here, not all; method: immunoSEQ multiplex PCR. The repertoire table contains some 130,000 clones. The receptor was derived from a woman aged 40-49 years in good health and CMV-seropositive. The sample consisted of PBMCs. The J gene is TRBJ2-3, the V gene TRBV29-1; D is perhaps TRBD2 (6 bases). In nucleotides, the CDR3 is TGCAGCGCTGGGACTAGCACAGATACGCAGTATTTT. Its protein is CSAGTSTDTQYF.